This TCR beta chain emerged from a study of radiotherapy plus CTLA-4 blockade in lung cancer. The CDR3 is 13 amino acids. The germline CDR1 and CDR2 sequences are MDHEN and SYDVKM. Deletions cut 3 bases from V and 4 bases from J, with 9 bases between. Each patient with chemo-refractory metastatic non-small-cell lung cancer was treated with focal radiation plus CTLA-4 blockade using ipilimumab. Study findings and constraints: TCR clones originating in tumors grew in number in blood after radiotherapy plus ipilimumab.

Libraries were prepared by immunoSEQ multiplex PCR; TCRdb keeps only in-frame clonotypes and omits some of them. Here the sample spans approximately 57,000 clones, approximately 84% being singletons. This clone was picked up one time. What it binds is not known. Sample: peripheral blood, taken from a patient treated with radiotherapy plus ipilimumab. The V and J genes are TRBV28 and TRBJ1-2; no definite D call. This TCR derives from a human donor with non-small cell lung cancer whose response to radiotherapy plus ipilimumab could not be evaluated. The CDR3: CASSLGGFYGYTF. CDR3 DNA sequence: TGTGCCAGCAGTTTGGGAGGGTTCTATGGCTACACCTTC.